This entry is about one TCR beta chain. This receptor's antigen is unknown. The input lacks base qualities; no much larger clone sits a single base away. This specimen belongs to a study of shared clonotypes between healthy human individuals (dated by TCRdb to about 2020). Looking at the study overall: A few men and a couple of women, aged 18 to 49 years, made up the cohort. Blood TCR repertoires of about 5 healthy adults were deeply sequenced to estimate repertoire size and the extent of clonotype sharing between individuals. To increase sequencing depth and limit assay-specific biases, TCR repertoire library preparation and sequencing were carried out by different laboratories using diverse techniques. Per donor, three plates each were used for CD4 naive and CD4 memory, two for CD8 naive, and one for CD8 memory. Per donor, leukapheresis produced somewhere between about 0.9 and 9.5 billion PBMCs. Results the study describes overall, beyond this receptor: Naive subsets generally had larger estimated clonotype richness than memory subsets. Only blood was sampled, and tissue TCR repertoires likely differ from those in blood. Higher generation probabilities were observed for clonotypes shared by all four sorted-subset donors than for non-shared clonotypes. Sharing across a few donors was observed for approximately 4.6% of naive CD4, over 3% of naive CD8, 2.3% of memory CD4, and approximately 0.41% of memory CD8 clonotypes. Because the study included a small number of donors, the genetic and exposure-history diversity represented was limited. Pairwise subsampling led to the expectation that sequencing depth would affect the degree of clonotype sharing among donors. Rarefaction of sorted-subset datasets indicated incomplete sequencing despite the large sequencing depth.

Using the deep immunoSEQ assay, TCR CDR3 regions were amplified from genomic DNA by multiplex PCR. Extracted genomic DNA from each cell subset was spread evenly across all wells of several immunoSEQ 96-well plates, with each plate serving as a replicate. For sorted subsets, approximately 190 ng of genomic DNA, equivalent to 25,000 to 35,000 T cell genomes, went into each replicate PCR. Purified libraries were measured with a Qubit 3.0 fluorometer, size-checked on a Bioanalyzer 2100, and measured again with the KAPA Library Quantification kit. Every immunoSEQ 96-well plate was sequenced on a dedicated single-read 150-cycle Illumina NextSeq 550 flow cell. Under the source paper's analysis protocol: Because the immunoSEQ output held only junctional sequences and lacked quality scores, the filtering could not match the filtering applied to full-length reads. To assign V/J genes and CDR3, sequences were annotated using PyIR, a Python wrapper for IgBLAST v1.9, with IMGT germline references. Reads with weak V/J assignments (E-value above 1e-6), missing CDR3, stop codons, out-of-frame junctions, or ambiguous translated residues were removed. A V3J clonotype was defined by an identical inferred V gene, J gene, and CDR3 amino acid sequence. Percentage overlap between repertoires was calculated by dividing the number of shared unique clonotypes by the size of the smaller repertoire. RTK rarefaction, the Chao1 estimator, and Recon v2.1 estimates of unobserved clonotypes were used to assess repertoire richness. For all TCRbeta clonotypes obtained by the gDNA method from a few donors, generation probabilities were computed with OLGA. The source is immuneACCESS, and TCRdb retained only in-frame sequences with V and J called. Part of the clones is not carried over; for the studies checked, unresolved V genes explain less than half of this, and the remainder is unexplained. V, J and clone size are those of that table, while D and trimming were read from the DNA. This sample has millions of clones in its table, and around 90% of those were observed once. The ten biggest clones cover 0.14% of the sample.

Deletion took 3 bases off V and 0 bases off J, with a span of 6 bases between the germline ends. Via the germline V gene, CDR1 is SGHTA and CDR2 FQGNSA. From cysteine to phenylalanine, the CDR3 is 13 amino acids long. The retained sequence is limited to the CDR3, 39 bases, with the frame set at the first base. Donors were healthy HIV-negative adults with no recently reported acute infections or vaccinations. Every donor was a Caucasian adult living in Nashville, Tennessee, USA. CD4+ T cells were enriched by magnetic negative selection, after which naive cells were positively selected on CD45RA and the negative fraction was taken as the memory subset. After blood collection by leukapheresis, PBMCs were isolated using Ficoll-Histopaque density gradient centrifugation and then cryopreserved in the vapor phase of liquid nitrogen. Analytical flow cytometry was used to check the purity and quantity of each magnetically sorted T cell population. From each sorted fraction, genomic DNA was isolated and quantified by UV absorbance on a Nanodrop 2000c.

Sequencing used naive CD4+ T cells sorted from blood. The sample's cell subset or site label, in plain terms: CD45RA+ positively selected. This TCR came from a man younger than 35 in good health. The chain joins TRBV7-2 to TRBJ2-7; there is no confident call for the D gene. The CDR3 protein sequence reads: CASSFGISYEQYF. The sequenced DNA is TGTGCCAGCAGCTTCGGTATCTCCTACGAGCAGTACTTC.